Below are 14 T cell receptor beta chains sequenced from a single sample in a study of cytomegalovirus exposure and HLA in healthy donors. Use of 60 Vbeta and 13 Jbeta primers characterized the PCR. Clones were read by immunoSEQ multiplex PCR, and TCRdb kept only the in-frame ones, dropping some. The table shows 120,000 to 150,000 clones, with 64% occurring only once. The sequencing sample was made of PBMCs. The receptors come from a woman between 25 and 40 years old in good health and CMV-seropositive.

The chain couples TRBV7-8 to TRBJ1-1; 9 nucleotides line up with TRBD1. Trimming removed 4 bases from V and 8 bases from J; junction bases left unmatched: 11. Germline assignment: CDR1 SGHVS and CDR2 FQNEAQ. The CDR3 is 15 amino acids. CDR3 region: CASSSGGTGSPEAFF. The CDR3 DNA reads as TGTGCCAGCAGCTCCGGGGGGACAGGGTCACCCGAAGCTTTCTTT.

The V gene is TRBV19, the J gene TRBJ1-4, with D uncertain. Between the trimmed V and J ends, which lost 5 bases and 8 bases, there was a span of 12 bases. CDR1 is LNHDA and CDR2 is SQIVND in the germline V gene (reference sequence). This CDR3 comprises 13 residues. The CDR3 loop is CASSAIQKEKLFF. DNA of the CDR3: TGTGCCAGTAGTGCTATACAGAAAGAAAAACTGTTTTTT.

V gene TRBV28 combines with J gene TRBJ1-5; D perhaps matches TRBD1 (5 bases). V was pared by 8 bases and J by 0 bases, with 14 bases between. The CDR3 covers 15 residues. Germline loops: CDR1 MDHEN, CDR2 SYDVKM. DNA for the CDR3: TGTGCCAGCCGAGAGCGCCAGGGTAGCAATCAGCCCCAGCATTTT. Protein sequence: CASRERQGSNQPQHF.

The CDR3 region has the DNA TGTGCCATCAGTGAGCCGACAGGTAGGGGAGAGACCCAGTACTTC. Amino acid sequence: CAISEPTGRGETQYF. The chain couples TRBV10-3 to TRBJ2-5, with D perhaps matching TRBD1 (6 bases). The CDR3 consists of 15 residues. Germline V gene lookup returns CDR1 ENHRY and CDR2 SYGVKD. Trimming pared 2 bases from V and 4 bases from J, leaving 14 bases between.

This clone has only one observation. The chain links TRBV28 to TRBJ1-1; D not certain. Trimming cost V 3 bases and J 1 base, with 6 bases left between them. In germline, CDR1 is MDHEN, CDR2 SYDVKM. The CDR3 contains 13 residues. The CDR3 DNA sequence: TGTGCCAGCAGTTTCCAGGAGAACACTGAAGCTTTCTTT. Protein sequence: CASSFQENTEAFF.

V and J are TRBV5-8 and TRBJ1-4, with no clear D. The CDR3 extends over 14 amino acids. The V gene's germline CDR1 is SGHTS and CDR2 YDEGEE. Between the trimmed V and J ends, which lost 1 base and 4 bases, there was a span of 8 bases. The DNA of the CDR3 is TGTGCCAGCAGCTTGTCCGGTTTTAATGAAAAACTGTTTTTT. Translation gives CASSLSGFNEKLFF.

This clone was recorded only once. This sequence joins TRBV5-1 and TRBJ1-3; D might be TRBD1 (5 bases). Germline CDR1 and CDR2: SGHRS and YFSETQ. The CDR3 totals 13 residues. The germline V and J ends were trimmed by 4 bases and 3 bases, with 8 bases remaining between them. The CDR3 DNA reads as TGCGCCAGCAGCCCGGGGGATGGAAACACCATATATTTT. Translation: CASSPGDGNTIYF.

This clone was detected only once. The chain joins TRBV7-8 to TRBJ1-5, with TRBD1 as a possible D gene (6 bases). This CDR3 contains 16 residues. Germline V CDR1 and CDR2: SGHVS, FQNEAQ. V lost 2 bases and J lost 4, with 15 bases in between. In DNA, the CDR3 is TGTGCCAGCAGCTTACAGGGGCGCCACCTTAATCAGCCCCAGCATTTT. Encoded protein: CASSLQGRHLNQPQHF.

The chain has TRBV7-3 and TRBJ2-7; TRBD1 agrees at 7 bases. Germline CDR1 is SGHTA and CDR2 is FQGTGA. The CDR3 is 15 amino acids. The trim removed 5 bases at V and 5 bases at J, leaving 12 bases unmatched. The CDR3 coding sequence is TGTGCCAGCAGCCTGCAAGGGGAGAGGGGGCACGAGCAGTACTTC. It codes for CASSLQGERGHEQYF.

The chain links TRBV30 to TRBJ2-1; D not certain. V was trimmed by 5 bases and J by 3 bases, leaving 5 bases between them. This CDR3 region has 11 residues. The germline V gene has CDR1 GTSNPN and CDR2 SVGIG (reference sequence). In DNA form, the CDR3 reads TGTGCCTGGGGGCACTACAATGAGCAGTTCTTC. Encoded protein: CAWGHYNEQFF.

A few counts support this clone. The V call is TRBV5-6, the J call TRBJ1-1; 11 nucleotides align to TRBD1. The CDR3 consists of 16 residues. CDR1 SGHDT and CDR2 YYEEEE come from the germline V gene. The V gene end was trimmed by 0 bases and the J gene end by 0 bases; junction bases not matched to a gene: 1. The CDR3 loop reads CASSLGDRGLNTEAFF. CDR3 coding DNA: TGTGCCAGCAGCTTGGGGGACAGGGGGTTGAACACTGAAGCTTTCTTT.

V gene TRBV14 combines with J gene TRBJ2-5; TRBD2 agrees at 8 bases. The DNA end is more similar to TRBJ2-7, so the J call may be wrong. The germline V gene encodes CDR1 SGHDN and CDR2 FVKESK. The CDR3 runs to 14 residues. This chain's CDR3 is CASSLAGLPYEQYF. Written as DNA, the CDR3 is TGTGCCAGCAGCCTAGCGGGACTTCCCTACGAGCAGTACTTC.

The rearrangement links TRBV13 to TRBJ1-6, with D perhaps matching TRBD1 (5 bases). Trimming left V 5 bases short and J 0 bases short, with 11 bases between. CDR1 is PRHDT, CDR2 FYEKMQ, per germline (reference sequence). The CDR3 has 16 residues. CDR3: CASSDRRGSYNSPLHF. The DNA for the CDR3 is TGTGCCAGCAGCGACAGAAGGGGCTCCTATAATTCACCCCTCCACTTT.

V and J are TRBV10-3 and TRBJ2-1, with 9 bases that match TRBD2. CDR1 and CDR2 from the germline V gene are ENHRY and SYGVKD. V shed 0 bases and J 5 bases; nucleotides not matched to a gene: 11. The CDR3 spans 18 residues. The CDR3 DNA reads TGTGCCATCAGTGAGTCTGGTCTGACTAGCGGTGGGGACAATGAGCAGTTCTTC. This translates into CAISESGLTSGGDNEQFF.